These 11 T cell receptor beta chains were all obtained from the same sample, sequenced in a study of cytomegalovirus exposure and HLA in healthy donors. PCR primers comprised 60 Vbeta and 13 Jbeta primers. Profiling relied on immunoSEQ multiplex PCR, and the TCRdb table lists in-frame clones only, not all of them. The sample includes some 170,000 clones, 65% to 75% of them seen just once. Material for sequencing was PBMCs. These receptors all stem from a human donor in good health.

CDR3: CASSVLGQVDTIYF. CDR3 coding DNA: TGTGCCAGCAGCGTACTGGGTCAGGTCGACACCATATATTTT. The chain combines TRBV9 with TRBJ1-3; D ambiguous. The ends were cut back, 1 base at V and 8 bases at J, with 13 bases in the middle. The CDR3 has 14 residues. Germline V lookup: CDR1 SGDLS, CDR2 YYNGEE.

This chain links TRBV2 with TRBJ1-2; 7 bases align to TRBD1. The ends lost 6 bases at V and 8 bases at J; junction bases unmatched: 12. In germline, CDR1 is SNHLY, CDR2 FYNNEI. The CDR3 sequence is 14 residues long. CDR3 loop: CASSRTGEVSGYTF. CDR3 DNA sequence: TGTGCCAGCAGCCGTACAGGGGAAGTAAGCGGCTACACCTTC.

CDR3 sequence (DNA): TGTGCCAGCAGTGAACTAGCACCGGGACAGGGTGCCGATGAGCAGTTCTTC. Translating gives CASSELAPGQGADEQFF. The V gene is TRBV2, the J gene TRBJ2-1; 9 bases map to TRBD1. Unmatched junction bases numbered 13, after V lost 2 bases and J lost 8 bases. This CDR3 has 17 residues. Germline-derived CDR1 and CDR2 are SNHLY and FYNNEI.

The J gene is TRBJ1-2, the V gene TRBV19; D gene ambiguous. Trimming took off 0 bases at V and 4 bases at J, with 9 bases between the two ends. This CDR3 is 14 amino acids long. Germline CDR1 LNHDA, CDR2 SQIVND (reference sequence). DNA for the CDR3: TGTGCCAGTAGTATAGATCAAGCAGGCTATGGCTACACCTTC. This translates into CASSIDQAGYGYTF.

The rearrangement joins TRBV5-6 to TRBJ1-6, with a tentative D call TRBD1 (5 bases). V lost 1 base and J 5 bases, leaving 10 bases between the germline ends. Germline assignment: CDR1 SGHDT and CDR2 YYEEEE. CDR3 length: 15 residues. The CDR3 bases are TGTGCCAGCAGCTTGAGGGGTTTGGATAATTCACCCCTCCACTTT. Translation: CASSLRGLDNSPLHF.

This clone came up a few times. The chain links TRBV15 to TRBJ2-1; D possibly corresponds to TRBD2 (6 bases). From germline, CDR1 is LNHNV and CDR2 YYDKDF (reference sequence). V was pared by 5 bases and J by 6 bases, with 11 bases between. The CDR3 is 13 amino acids. CDR3 sequence reads: CATSGSGVNEQFF. The CDR3 DNA is TGTGCCACCAGCGGGTCGGGGGTCAATGAGCAGTTCTTC.

The V call is TRBV9, the J call TRBJ2-1; maybe TRBD2 (5 bases). Germline V gives CDR1 SGDLS, CDR2 YYNGEE. The length of the CDR3 is 14 residues. Trimming cost V 0 bases and J 6 bases, with 10 bases left between them. The CDR3: CASSVDIGINEQFF. For the CDR3, the DNA is TGTGCCAGCAGCGTAGATATCGGGATCAATGAGCAGTTCTTC.

The rearrangement uses TRBV29-1 and TRBJ2-5, with a weak D call TRBD2 (5 bases). CDR3 size: 11 residues. V lost 3 bases, J lost 5 bases, and 7 bases lay in between. Germline V gene lookup returns CDR1 SQVTM and CDR2 ANQGSEA. The CDR3 DNA is TGCAGCGTTGACGGGGAGGAGACCCAGTACTTC. This sequence encodes CSVDGEETQYF.

This clone has a handful of counts. The V call is TRBV7-6, the J call TRBJ1-6; 8 bases agree with TRBD1. Germline values: CDR1 SGHVS, CDR2 FNYEAQ. CDR3 size: 16 residues. J gave up 10 bases and V 2 bases, and 10 bases lay outside the gene matches. The CDR3 bases are TGTGCCAGCAGCTTATCCAGGACAGGGTCTGGATCACCCCTCCACTTT. It codes for CASSLSRTGSGSPLHF. Based on the CDR3 plus reference TRBV7-6 and TRBJ1-6, the full variable domain is GAGVSQSPRYKVTKRGQDVALRCDPISGHVSLYWYRQALGQGPEFLTYFNYEAQQDKSGLPNDRFSAERPEGSISTLTIQRTEQRDSAMYRCASSLSRTGSGSPLHFGNGTRLTVT.

The rearrangement uses TRBV7-9 and TRBJ2-5; 10 nucleotides agree with TRBD2. The germline V gene encodes CDR1 SEHNR and CDR2 FQNEAQ (reference sequence). This CDR3 has 14 residues. J lost 5 bases, V lost 0 bases, and 0 bases had no gene match. The CDR3 is CASSLASGRETQYF. The CDR3 DNA follows: TGTGCCAGCAGCTTAGCTAGCGGGAGGGAGACCCAGTACTTC.

This clone was detected a few times. This chain uses TRBV6-5 with TRBJ1-2, with TRBD1 matching over 7 bases. Germline-derived CDR1 and CDR2 are MNHEY and SVGAGI. This CDR3 is 15 amino acids long. V dropped 7 bases and J dropped 3; count of bases not matched to a gene: 11. The CDR3 reads CASISFRDSDYGYTF. The CDR3 nucleotides are TGTGCCAGCATCTCCTTCCGGGACAGCGACTATGGCTACACCTTC.